What follows describes a single T cell receptor (beta chain). The CDR3 runs 14 residues. Per the germline V gene, CDR1 is SGHAT and CDR2 is FQNNGV. The junction had 3 bases not matched to a gene; V was cut back by 1 base and J by 4 bases. This sample stems from a study of blood T cell repertoires in COVID-19. Study-level background: Researchers got acute and convalescent COVID-19 samples from the United States, Italy and Spain. Nucleic acid was either cDNA or gDNA, and it came from T cells, B-cell-depleted T cells, or PBMCs.

Original handling: Reference gene primers were amplified, and this amplification served to estimate nucleated cell counts. TCRdb keeps only in-frame clones here, not all; method: immunoSEQ multiplex PCR. V and J calls plus clone size are reproduced from that table; the DNA served to infer D and trimming. The table lists just under 65,000 clones, around four fifths of them singletons. This chain joins TRBV11-2 and TRBJ2-7; 8 nucleotides line up with TRBD2. Material: peripheral blood. The origin of this receptor is a human donor in a cohort sampled during active COVID-19. DNA of the CDR3: TGTGCCAGCAGCTTAGCGGGGGGGCCTTACGAGCAGTACTTC. Its translation: CASSLAGGPYEQYF.